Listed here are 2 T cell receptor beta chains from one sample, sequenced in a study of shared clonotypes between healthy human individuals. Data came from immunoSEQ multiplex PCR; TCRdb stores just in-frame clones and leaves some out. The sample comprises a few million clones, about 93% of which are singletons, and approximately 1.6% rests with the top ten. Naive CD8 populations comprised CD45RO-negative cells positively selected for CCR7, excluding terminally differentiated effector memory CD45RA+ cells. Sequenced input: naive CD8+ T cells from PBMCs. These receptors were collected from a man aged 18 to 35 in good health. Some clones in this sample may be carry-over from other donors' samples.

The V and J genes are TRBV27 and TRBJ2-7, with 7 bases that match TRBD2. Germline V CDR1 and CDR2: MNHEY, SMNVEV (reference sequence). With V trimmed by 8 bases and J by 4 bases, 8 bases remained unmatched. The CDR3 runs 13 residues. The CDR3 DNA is TGTGCCAGCTGCGGACTGGGGGGGTACGAGCAGTACTTC. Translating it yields CASCGLGGYEQYF.

As DNA, the CDR3 is TGTGCCTGGAGTTGGGGAGGCTCCTACAATGAGCAGTTCTTC. It encodes CAWSWGGSYNEQFF. V gene TRBV30 combines with J gene TRBJ2-1; D possibly corresponds to TRBD2 (6 bases). In germline, CDR1 is GTSNPN, CDR2 SVGIG (reference sequence). The CDR3 extends over 14 amino acids. V was cut by 2 bases and J by 0 bases, with 8 bases left in between. The full variable domain, in which reference TRBV30 and TRBJ2-1 provide the parts outside the CDR3, is SQTIHQWPATLVQPVGSPLSLECTVEGTSNPNLYWYRQAAGRGLQLLFYSVGIGQISSEVPQNLSASRPQDRQFILSSKKLLLSDSGFYLCAWSWGGSYNEQFFGPGTRLTVL.